Listed here is a single T cell receptor (beta chain). Its matching antigen is unknown. The sample originates from a study of early T cells in non-severe SARS-CoV-2 infection. Study details: Bulk RNA taken from unsorted whole blood was sequenced, leaving chains unpaired.

General study results and limits: Comparison of clonotypes with VDJdb favored anti-spike CD8 responses while missing private and CD4 specificities.

Unique molecular identifiers were added to individual cDNA molecules. TCRdb recomputed calls from the 5' RACE reads with MiXCR, one row per CDR3 protein. Found here are about 54,000 distinct CDR3 sequences, under 7.5% of them singletons; the top ten hold approximately 6.3%. Germline assignment: CDR1 MNHEY and CDR2 SVGEGT. The ends were cut back, 5 bases at V and 1 base at J, with 11 bases in the middle. The CDR3 runs 14 residues. Specimen: whole blood, collected at baseline. The source is an adult who was a healthcare worker with PCR-confirmed SARS-CoV-2 infection or an uninfected control (not recorded which). V usage is TRBV6-2 or TRBV6-3 and J usage is TRBJ1-1; the D gene is possibly TRBD1 (5 bases). CDR3 nucleotides: TGTGCCAGCAGTCCCTACGGACAGAACACTGAAGCTTTCTTT. Translated: CASSPYGQNTEAFF.